A selection of T cell receptor beta chains follows, all from one sample in a study of blood T cells in healthy people across ages. TCRdb re-derived calls from the 5' RACE reads in MiXCR, one entry per CDR3 protein. Among about 1.6 million distinct CDR3 sequences listed, about 31% were seen once. The sequenced sample was blood. Source of these receptors: a woman aged 25-40 years in good health. The conserved cysteine and the conserved F or W are not part of the CDR3 here.

j_gene: TRBJ1-4; v_gene: TRBV13; CDR3aa: ASSPKGTQSNEKLF
j_gene: TRBJ2-3; v_gene: TRBV20-1; CDR3aa: SARSKRGEGGTRY
j_gene: TRBJ2-3; v_gene: TRBV7-9; CDR3aa: ASSATGTSEHRGTDTQY
j_gene: TRBJ2-1; v_gene: TRBV2; CDR3aa: ASSEGSGGGQQF
j_gene: TRBJ1-1; v_gene: TRBV6-5; CDR3aa: ASSYLGGTLTEAF
j_gene: TRBJ2-4; v_gene: TRBV28; CDR3aa: ASSRGRLENIQY
j_gene: TRBJ2-7; v_gene: TRBV7-2; CDR3aa: ASSLIGTRSYEQY
j_gene: TRBJ2-3; v_gene: TRBV7-9; CDR3aa: ASSPGTSGGITDTQY
j_gene: TRBJ1-1; v_gene: TRBV6-6; CDR3aa: ASSYSGRAEAF
j_gene: TRBJ2-4; v_gene: TRBV20-1; CDR3aa: SARVPDSLWEQY
j_gene: TRBJ2-1; v_gene: TRBV5-5; CDR3aa: ASIERQGYNEQF
j_gene: TRBJ2-3; v_gene: TRBV6-2/TRBV6-3; CDR3aa: ASSFRDSSTDTQY
j_gene: TRBJ1-1; v_gene: TRBV7-9; CDR3aa: ASSLSGGFDTEAF
j_gene: TRBJ1-2; v_gene: TRBV20-1; CDR3aa: SARPGFDWDRANYGYT
j_gene: TRBJ2-3; v_gene: TRBV5-1; CDR3aa: ASSLDFRDPQY
j_gene: TRBJ2-1; v_gene: TRBV12-3/TRBV12-4; CDR3aa: ASRLGGPPYNEQF
j_gene: TRBJ2-4; v_gene: TRBV12-3/TRBV12-4; CDR3aa: ASSQGKNIQY
j_gene: TRBJ2-5; v_gene: TRBV18; CDR3aa: ASAAGAQETQY
j_gene: TRBJ2-7; v_gene: TRBV20-1; CDR3aa: SASQFGTELYEQY
j_gene: TRBJ2-1; v_gene: TRBV20-1; CDR3aa: SARDPKGGRGNEQF
j_gene: TRBJ2-5; v_gene: TRBV4-1; CDR3aa: ASRKDSGRPETQY
j_gene: -; v_gene: TRBV21-1; CDR3aa: ASRCPARDEQY
j_gene: TRBJ2-7; v_gene: TRBV20-1; CDR3aa: SAKTGTGLTYEQY
j_gene: TRBJ1-1; v_gene: TRBV4-1; CDR3aa: ASSQTDNTNTEAF
j_gene: TRBJ2-1; v_gene: TRBV28; CDR3aa: ASRPGTAYNEQF
j_gene: TRBJ2-4; v_gene: TRBV10-3; CDR3aa: AINERQVAPRMAKNIQY
j_gene: TRBJ2-7; v_gene: TRBV27; CDR3aa: ASSPLLAGASYEQY
j_gene: TRBJ1-2; v_gene: TRBV4-1; CDR3aa: ASSQTQGAGYGYT
j_gene: TRBJ2-7; v_gene: TRBV4-1; CDR3aa: ASSQNAGIGQY
j_gene: TRBJ2-1; v_gene: TRBV6-1; CDR3aa: ASSDGGQQINNEQF
j_gene: TRBJ1-4; v_gene: TRBV6-5; CDR3aa: ASSTGTGEGEKLF
j_gene: TRBJ1-4; v_gene: TRBV15; CDR3aa: VTSRAGGQRNEKLF
j_gene: TRBJ2-5; v_gene: TRBV27; CDR3aa: ASSLRGGRAETQY
j_gene: TRBJ2-6; v_gene: TRBV12-3/TRBV12-4; CDR3aa: ASSSPPGTALRTSDTGANVLT
j_gene: TRBJ2-1; v_gene: TRBV7-2; CDR3aa: ASRPGLSYNEQF
j_gene: TRBJ2-7; v_gene: TRBV2; CDR3aa: ASSGNGASYEQY
j_gene: TRBJ2-1; v_gene: TRBV20-1; CDR3aa: SARDPTGLAGGPYEQF
j_gene: TRBJ2-1; v_gene: TRBV4-1; CDR3aa: ASSPRQASLGEQF
j_gene: TRBJ1-4; v_gene: TRBV5-1; CDR3aa: ASRPTTVRGEELF
j_gene: TRBJ2-7; v_gene: TRBV15; CDR3aa: ATSRDIAGQGEQY
j_gene: TRBJ2-6; v_gene: TRBV15; CDR3aa: ATSRDGTGPNVLT
j_gene: TRBJ1-4; v_gene: TRBV7-6; CDR3aa: ASSFFPPTGNEKLF
j_gene: TRBJ1-1; v_gene: TRBV4-1; CDR3aa: ASSQGLGRNTEAF
j_gene: TRBJ2-7; v_gene: TRBV5-1; CDR3aa: ASSFEQPYEQY
j_gene: TRBJ1-1; v_gene: TRBV7-3; CDR3aa: ASSYSVGVEAF
j_gene: TRBJ2-1; v_gene: TRBV12-3/TRBV12-4; CDR3aa: ASSPRTVLGVYNEQF
j_gene: TRBJ2-2; v_gene: TRBV29-1; CDR3aa: SVEPNTGELF
j_gene: TRBJ2-5; v_gene: TRBV11-2; CDR3aa: ASSLDRGKGEETQY
j_gene: TRBJ2-5; v_gene: TRBV4-2; CDR3aa: ASSQVSRNQETQY
j_gene: TRBJ2-5; v_gene: TRBV6-1; CDR3aa: ASSGGGGGETQY
j_gene: TRBJ1-4; v_gene: TRBV20-1; CDR3aa: SARHGGNEKLF
j_gene: TRBJ1-2; v_gene: TRBV28; CDR3aa: ASSLFGGTGYT
j_gene: TRBJ1-6; v_gene: TRBV20-1; CDR3aa: SARFVTGGGSPLH
j_gene: TRBJ2-3; v_gene: TRBV28; CDR3aa: AGGPSQHTDTQY
j_gene: TRBJ2-7; v_gene: TRBV20-1; CDR3aa: SARAVRGGGYEQY
j_gene: TRBJ1-1; v_gene: TRBV5-1; CDR3aa: ASSPRPGGQGLNTEAF
j_gene: TRBJ1-6; v_gene: TRBV12-3/TRBV12-4; CDR3aa: ASSLAPGQGAHNSPLH